These T cell receptor beta chains were read from a single sample in a study of blood T cell repertoires in COVID-19. Profiled with immunoSEQ multiplex PCR; TCRdb holds only in-frame clones, not every one. The sample holds hundreds of thousands of clones; around 88% are singletons and the top ten take 6%. Sequencing was done on a sample of PBMCs or T cells enriched from blood (not recorded which). The source of these receptors is a woman between 35 and 50 years old who had recovered from COVID-19. CDR3s include the opening cysteine and the closing phenylalanine or tryptophan. The order of the fields is clone size, V gene, J gene, D gene, CDR3 DNA, CDR3 protein. A D gene is named only where the DNA matches it firmly. Clone sizes are given selectively: once, few, many, or a class where the clone is expanded.

NA	TRBV5-1	TRBJ2-1	TRBD2	TGCGCCAGCAGCTTCGGGCTAGCGGGAGACGATGAGCAGTTCTTC	CASSFGLAGDDEQFF
NA	TRBV7-2	TRBJ2-2	TRBD2	TGTGCCAGCAGCCCTAGCGGGAGGGCCCCCGGGGAGCTGTTTTTT	CASSPSGRAPGELFF
NA	TRBV7-9	TRBJ2-1	TRBD2	TGTGCCAGCAGCTTAGGGGGGACTAGCGGGAGCGATGAGCAGTTCTTC	CASSLGGTSGSDEQFF
NA	TRBV28	TRBJ2-5	NA	TGTGCCAGCAGCAATCCCAACCAAGAGACCCAGTACTTC	CASSNPNQETQYF
NA	TRBV28	TRBJ2-3	NA	TGTGCCAGCAGCCCACTGGCAGGTAAACACACAGATACGCAGTATTTT	CASSPLAGKHTDTQYF
NA	TRBV7-2	TRBJ1-4	NA	TGTGCCAGCAGCTTAGACCCGACAGGTTCGGGTGAAAAACTGTTTTTT	CASSLDPTGSGEKLFF
NA	TRBV4-3	TRBJ2-6	NA	TGCGCCAGCAGCCAAGAATCGGGACTTTCCTCTGGGGCCAACGTCCTGACTTTC	CASSQESGLSSGANVLTF
NA	TRBV18	TRBJ2-7	NA	TGTGCCAGCTCCCGCATCACAGAAAGCTCCTACGAGCAGTACTTC	CASSRITESSYEQYF
NA	TRBV10-3	TRBJ2-7	NA	TGTGCCATAGGGAGCGGCGTGAGTCGAACCTACGAGCAGTACTTC	CAIGSGVSRTYEQYF
NA	TRBV5-1	TRBJ2-1	TRBD1	TGCGCCAGCAGCTTGGACAGGGGTGGCAATGAGCAGTTCTTC	CASSLDRGGNEQFF
few	TRBV18	TRBJ2-1	NA	TGTGCCAGCTCACCACAAGCAAATGAGCAGTTCTTC	CASSPQANEQFF
once	TRBV30	TRBJ2-7	NA	TGTGCCTGGACAGTCGACGGGGGTCCCCCCTACGAGCAGTACTTC	CAWTVDGGPPYEQYF
NA	TRBV6-5	TRBJ2-5	NA	TGTGCCAGCAGTTACATTCAGGGGGAGACCCAGTACTTC	CASSYIQGETQYF
NA	TRBV9	TRBJ1-3	NA	TGTGCCAGCAGCGCACAACCGGGTCGGGACACCATATATTTT	CASSAQPGRDTIYF
NA	TRBV6-5	TRBJ1-5	NA	TGTGCCAGCAGTTCCCACTACTCTTATCAGCCCCAGCATTTT	CASSSHYSYQPQHF
NA	TRBV7-2	TRBJ1-5	NA	TGTGCCAGCAGCTTAGTGTTACAGGTTAGCAATCAGCCCCAGCATTTT	CASSLVLQVSNQPQHF
NA	TRBV28	TRBJ1-2	TRBD1	TGTGCCAGCAGTGTACACGGGACAGCTGGCTACACCTTC	CASSVHGTAGYTF
NA	TRBV27	TRBJ1-4	NA	TGTGCCAGCAGCTACAGGGTTAGGGGTGAAAAACTGTTTTTT	CASSYRVRGEKLFF
NA	TRBV18	TRBJ2-5	TRBD2	TGTGCCAGCTCACCGCGTGGGCTAGCGGATAATCAAGAGACCCAGTACTTC	CASSPRGLADNQETQYF
NA	TRBV25-1	TRBJ1-3	NA	TGTGCCAGCAGGGGAGCTGGAAACACCATATATTTT	CASRGAGNTIYF
NA	TRBV28	TRBJ2-3	TRBD2	TGTGCCGGATCTAGCGGGGGGACCACAGATACGCAGTATTTT	CAGSSGGTTDTQYF
NA	TRBV30	TRBJ2-1	NA	TGTGCCTGGAGTGTAGGGGTGGGTGAGCAGTTCTTC	CAWSVGVGEQFF
NA	TRBV11-2	TRBJ1-2	TRBD1	TGTGCCAGCAGCTTTGGGACAGGGGGAGGATATGGCTACACCTTC	CASSFGTGGGYGYTF
NA	TRBV4-2	TRBJ2-4	TRBD2	TGTGCCAGCAGCCAAGACCGACTAGCGGGAGCCAAAAACATTCAGTACTTC	CASSQDRLAGAKNIQYF
NA	TRBV19	TRBJ2-5	TRBD2	TGTGCCAGTAGTACCAGGACTAGCGCGGCGGGAAAGACCCAGTACTTC	CASSTRTSAAGKTQYF
once	TRBV27	TRBJ1-1	NA	TGTGCCAGCAGTTTATCCGGGACTACGGGTACTGAAGCTTTCTTT	CASSLSGTTGTEAFF
NA	TRBV7-9	TRBJ1-1	NA	TGTGCCAGCAGCCCCATGACTGAAGCTTTCTTT	CASSPMTEAFF
NA	TRBV3-1/TRBV3-2	TRBJ1-2	NA	TGTGCCAGCAGCCAAGATCGATCTAACGAGGAGAATTATGGCTACACCTTC	CASSQDRSNEENYGYTF
NA	TRBV11-2	TRBJ2-7	NA	TGTGCCAGCAGCGGTACGGGGACTTTCATTTACGAGCAGTACTTC	CASSGTGTFIYEQYF